Sequencing of this TCR beta chain was carried out in a study of shared clonotypes between healthy human individuals. The germline V gene encodes CDR1 LNHNV and CDR2 YYDKDF (reference sequence). Trimming removed 4 bases at V and 6 bases at J, with 19 bases between. This CDR3 comprises 15 residues. Assay used: immunoSEQ multiplex PCR; TCRdb lists only in-frame clones, some missing. Among about 600,000 clones, around 77% were seen once, and the ten largest hold more than 10%. J is TRBJ2-7 and V is TRBV15, with D perhaps TRBD2 (6 bases). This receptor was obtained from a woman between 40 and 55 years old in good health. Some clones in this sample may be carry-over from other donors' samples. The material sequenced was PBMCs. The CDR3: CATSKSGTLPAEQYF. The CDR3 DNA follows: TGTGCCACCAGCAAGTCCGGGACTCTCCCAGCCGAGCAGTACTTC.